The sequence of this T cell receptor (beta chain) was determined in a study of T cell responses to AZD1222 COVID-19 vaccine. The CDR3 is 12 amino acids. CDR1 is SEHNR and CDR2 is FQNEAQ in the germline V gene (reference sequence). V was pared by 5 bases and J by 10 bases, with 12 bases between. Profiled with immunoSEQ multiplex PCR; TCRdb holds only in-frame clones, not every one. The sample holds tens of thousands of clones; roughly 90% are singletons and the top ten take about 12%. Sequencing was performed on peripheral blood, taken 28 days after the second AZD1222 dose. V gene TRBV7-9 combines with J gene TRBJ2-1, with a weak D call TRBD1 (5 bases). This clonotype originated in an adult who received the AZD1222 COVID-19 vaccine. CDR3 region: CASSQPGAEQFF. The CDR3 DNA is TGTGCCAGCAGCCAACCTGGGGCCGAGCAGTTCTTC.